This is a list of T cell receptor beta chains from one sample in a study of blood T cell repertoires in COVID-19. Produced via immunoSEQ multiplex PCR; TCRdb's table is partial and in-frame only. The table lists roughly 110,000 clones, approximately 80% of them singletons. The material sequenced was peripheral blood. The receptor source for this set is a woman in her 70s with acute or convalescent COVID-19. Both conserved end residues are part of each CDR3. A D gene is named only where the DNA matches it firmly. Rows give clone size only sometimes, using once, few, many, or a class for an expanded clone.

d_gene	v_gene	abundance	j_gene	CDR3aa	CDR3nt
-	TRBV10-1	-	TRBJ2-5	CASSERQGGPQETQYF	TGCGCCAGCAGTGAGAGACAGGGAGGCCCCCAAGAGACCCAGTACTTC
TRBD2	TRBV25-1	-	TRBJ2-7	CASSTSGSTYEQYF	TGTGCCAGCAGTACTAGCGGGAGTACCTACGAGCAGTACTTC
TRBD1	TRBV6-6	-	TRBJ1-2	CASSTTGEVNYGYTF	TGTGCCAGCAGTACTACAGGGGAGGTTAACTATGGCTACACCTTC
TRBD2	TRBV18	once	TRBJ2-1	CASSPSGGGNEQFF	TGTGCCAGCTCACCCTCGGGGGGTGGCAATGAGCAGTTCTTC
-	TRBV3-1/TRBV3-2	-	TRBJ2-2	CASSQESFDTVGVTGELFF	TGTGCCAGCAGCCAAGAGTCCTTTGACACGGTTGGTGTAACCGGGGAGCTGTTTTTT
-	TRBV5-6	-	TRBJ1-2	CASSLAGAMVYGYTF	TGTGCCAGCAGCTTGGCAGGGGCAATGGTCTATGGCTACACCTTC
TRBD2	TRBV5-5	-	TRBJ2-4	CASSPGLAGGPIAKNIQYF	TGTGCCAGCAGCCCGGGACTAGCGGGAGGACCTATAGCCAAAAACATTCAGTACTTC
-	TRBV6-6	-	TRBJ2-3	CASSPGTTDTQYF	TGTGCCAGCAGCCCCGGGACTACAGATACGCAGTATTTT
-	TRBV19	-	TRBJ2-7	CASSISRDSGEQYF	TGTGCCAGTAGTATTTCGAGGGATTCTGGCGAGCAGTACTTC
-	TRBV3-1/TRBV3-2	-	TRBJ1-2	CASSPPGNGYTF	TGTGCCAGCAGCCCTCCCGGTAATGGCTACACCTTC
TRBD1	TRBV2	-	TRBJ1-5	CASRDRVNQPQHF	TGTGCCAGCCGGGACAGGGTCAATCAGCCCCAGCATTTT
TRBD2	TRBV4-2	-	TRBJ2-5	CASSQGTSSGRAEETQYF	TGTGCCAGCAGCCAAGGGACTTCTAGCGGGAGGGCGGAAGAGACCCAGTACTTC
TRBD2	TRBV18	-	TRBJ2-7	CASSPSGGRNEQYF	TGTGCCAGCTCTCCCAGCGGGGGGAGGAACGAGCAGTACTTC
TRBD1	TRBV3-1/TRBV3-2	-	TRBJ2-7	CASSAGTASPGQYF	TGTGCCAGCAGCGCAGGGACAGCGTCACCTGGGCAGTACTTC
TRBD2	TRBV19	-	TRBJ2-2	CASSRLAGATGELFF	TGTGCCAGTAGTAGACTAGCGGGAGCCACCGGGGAGCTGTTTTTT
TRBD1	TRBV5-1	-	TRBJ2-1	CASSFTGGSYNEQFF	TGCGCCAGCAGCTTTACAGGGGGCTCCTACAATGAGCAGTTCTTC
-	TRBV9	-	TRBJ1-2	CASSLQGQGYGYTF	TGTGCCAGCAGTCTACAGGGTCAAGGCTATGGCTACACCTTC
-	TRBV5-6	-	TRBJ1-1	CASSLFYSNTEAFF	TGTGCCAGCAGCTTGTTTTACAGCAACACTGAAGCTTTCTTT
TRBD1	TRBV11-2	once	TRBJ1-1	CASSLWTGGTMNTEAFF	TGTGCCAGCAGCTTGTGGACAGGGGGCACCATGAACACTGAAGCTTTCTTT
-	TRBV18	once	TRBJ1-1	CASSPPVGGGFGTEAFF	TGTGCCAGCTCACCACCGGTCGGTGGCGGTTTCGGCACTGAAGCTTTCTTT
-	TRBV15	-	TRBJ2-1	CATSREGRGEQFF	TGTGCCACCAGCAGAGAGGGGCGGGGCGAGCAGTTCTTC
-	TRBV9	-	TRBJ2-1	CASSVGASERTDNEQFF	TGTGCCAGCAGCGTAGGCGCTAGCGAGAGGACGGACAATGAGCAGTTCTTC
-	TRBV9	-	TRBJ2-2	CASSVGSPGELFF	TGTGCCAGCAGCGTTGGGAGCCCCGGGGAGCTGTTTTTT
TRBD2	TRBV18	-	TRBJ2-3	CASSPLGTSGKDTQYF	TGTGCCAGCTCACCTCTGGGGACTAGCGGGAAGGATACGCAGTATTTT
-	TRBV6-5	-	TRBJ1-2	CASSEQSYGYTF	TGTGCCAGCAGCGAGCAAAGCTATGGCTACACCTTC
-	TRBV10-3	once	TRBJ2-1	CAIAGREDNEQFF	TGTGCCATCGCGGGGAGAGAGGACAATGAGCAGTTCTTC
-	TRBV11-2	-	TRBJ1-6	CASSLRSYNSPLHF	TGTGCCAGCAGCTTACGCTCCTATAATTCACCCCTCCACTTT
-	TRBV4-1	-	TRBJ2-5	CASSRAGASQETQYF	TGCGCCAGCAGCCGCGCTGGGGCGTCCCAAGAGACCCAGTACTTC
-	TRBV7-9	-	TRBJ1-1	CASSPIGRPPTEAFF	TGTGCCAGCAGCCCAATAGGCAGGCCTCCGACTGAAGCTTTCTTT
-	TRBV24-1	many	TRBJ2-3	CATSDEGADTQYF	TGTGCCACCAGTGATGAGGGGGCAGATACGCAGTATTTT
-	TRBV5-1	-	TRBJ2-2	CASKDLGQNTGELFF	TGCGCCAGCAAGGATTTGGGACAGAACACCGGGGAGCTGTTTTTT
-	TRBV5-1	-	TRBJ1-5	CASSLEFGGNQPQHF	TGCGCCAGCAGCTTGGAATTCGGGGGCAATCAGCCCCAGCATTTT
-	TRBV7-9	-	TRBJ1-1	CASSLQGGFTEAFF	TGTGCCAGCAGCTTACAGGGAGGTTTCACTGAAGCTTTCTTT
TRBD1	TRBV5-6	-	TRBJ2-6	CASSSTGVGANVLTF	TGTGCCAGCAGCTCTACAGGGGTAGGGGCCAACGTCCTGACTTTC
-	TRBV6-5	once	TRBJ1-3	CASSLGHFSGNTIYF	TGTGCCAGCAGTCTCGGACACTTCTCTGGAAACACCATATATTTT
-	TRBV5-1	-	TRBJ1-2	CASSLDNYGYTF	TGCGCCAGCAGCCTAGACAACTATGGCTACACCTTC
-	TRBV2	-	TRBJ1-1	CASSSGRSEAFF	TGTGCCAGCAGCTCAGGGCGATCTGAAGCTTTCTTT
-	TRBV6-1	once	TRBJ2-1	CASSEKGGTQQFF	TGTGCCAGCAGTGAAAAGGGCGGGACTCAGCAGTTCTTC
TRBD1	TRBV6-5	-	TRBJ1-1	CASTWTGGDTEAFF	TGTGCCAGCACCTGGACAGGGGGCGACACTGAAGCTTTCTTT
TRBD1	TRBV9	-	TRBJ1-1	CASTEQGAMNTEAFF	TGTGCCAGCACCGAGCAGGGGGCCATGAACACTGAAGCTTTCTTT
-	TRBV7-2	-	TRBJ2-7	CASSFQDSFPEQYF	TGTGCCAGCAGCTTTCAGGACAGCTTTCCCGAGCAGTACTTC